Shown below are 18 T cell receptor beta chains from a single sample sequenced in a study of breast tumors, draining lymph nodes, adjacent tissues. TCRdb re-called the multiplex PCR reads with MiXCR, one entry per CDR3 protein. The top ten clones hold roughly 2% of a sample with approximately 130,000 distinct CDR3 sequences, 21% of them seen once. The lymph nodes were axillary draining lymph nodes from breast cancer patients. The sequencing sample was made of axillary lymph node tissue. Receptors were obtained from a female donor with breast cancer. Some clones in this sample may be carry-over from other donors' samples.

The CDR3 is CASSQQAGRSAGELFF. In DNA form, the CDR3 reads TGTGCCAGCAGCCAACAGGCCGGGAGGTCGGCCGGGGAGCTGTTTTTT. The J gene is TRBJ2-2, the V gene TRBV11-2; 7 bases map to TRBD2. V shed 5 bases and J 6 bases; nucleotides not matched to a gene: 12. From germline, CDR1 is SGHAT and CDR2 FQNNGV. The CDR3 spans 16 residues.

Ten or more counts support this clonotype. This rearrangement joins TRBV2 to TRBJ2-7, with a weak D call TRBD2 (6 bases). V was pared by 4 bases and J by 3 bases, with 13 bases between. The CDR3 runs 14 residues. From germline, CDR1 is SNHLY and CDR2 FYNNEI. The CDR3 here is CASSGGRGNYEQYF. CDR3 DNA: TGTGCCAGCAGTGGAGGCCGGGGGAACTACGAGCAGTACTTC.

The table lists this clonotype with a few counts. The chain couples TRBV5-5 to TRBJ2-7; D ambiguous. CDR1 and CDR2 from the germline V gene are SGHKS and YYEKEE (reference sequence). Trimming took 4 bases from V and 6 from J, leaving 14 bases between them. CDR3 size: 13 residues. DNA for the CDR3: TGTGCCAGCAGCCCGGACGGAATAGGCGAGCAGTACTTC. Translation gives CASSPDGIGEQYF.

This clonotype was counted at least ten times. J is TRBJ2-1 and V is TRBV11-2; a possible D gene is TRBD2 (7 bases). V was pared by 5 bases and J by 2 bases, with 13 bases between. There are 15 residues in the CDR3. The germline CDR1 and CDR2 sequences are SGHAT and FQNNGV. The CDR3 region is CASSRGEGAYNEQFF. CDR3 DNA sequence: TGTGCCAGCAGCCGGGGGGAGGGGGCCTACAATGAGCAGTTCTTC.

This clonotype has a count of ten or more. The chain is built from TRBV4-1 and TRBJ1-5; 7 bases are a match to TRBD1. CDR1 MGHRA and CDR2 YSYEKL come from the germline V gene. This CDR3 is built from 17 residues. With V trimmed by 1 base and J by 3 bases, 9 bases remained unmatched. CDR3 nucleotide sequence: TGCGCCAGCAGCCAAGTCTACGTGACAGGGCCCAATCAGCCCCAGCATTTT. Translation: CASSQVYVTGPNQPQHF.

The CDR3 loop is CASSGQGKAADTQYF. DNA of the CDR3: TGTGCCAGCAGCGGACAGGGGAAGGCCGCAGATACGCAGTATTTT. J is TRBJ2-3 and V is TRBV12-3 or TRBV12-4; 9 nucleotides line up with TRBD1. The V gene end was trimmed by 6 bases and the J gene end by 4 bases; junction bases not matched to a gene: 8. CDR3 length: 15 amino acids.

This clonotype came up once. The chain recombines TRBV19 with TRBJ2-1; a possible D gene is TRBD1 (5 bases). CDR1 is LNHDA, CDR2 SQIVND, per germline (reference sequence). There are 14 residues in the CDR3. The ends were cut back, 3 bases at V and 2 bases at J, with 8 bases in the middle. CDR3 amino acids: CASSIQGPYNEQFF. The CDR3 DNA sequence: TGTGCCAGTAGTATTCAGGGTCCCTACAATGAGCAGTTCTTC. The full variable domain, in which reference TRBV19 and TRBJ2-1 provide the parts outside the CDR3, is DGGITQSPKYLFRKEGQNVTLSCEQNLNHDAMYWYRQDPGQGLRLIYYSQIVNDFQKGDIAEGYSVSREKKESFPLTVTSAQKNPTAFYLCASSIQGPYNEQFFGPGTRLTVL.

Ten or more counts support this clonotype. This sequence joins TRBV7-2 and TRBJ2-7; 12 bases map to TRBD2. The germline V gene has CDR1 SGHTA and CDR2 FQGNSA. CDR3 length equals 16 residues. J gave up 2 bases and V 5 bases, and 7 bases lay outside the gene matches. CDR3 in DNA: TGTGCCAGCAGCCGAACAAGGACTAGCGGGACCTACGAGCAGTACTTC. This encodes CASSRTRTSGTYEQYF.

The gene calls are TRBV6-5 and TRBJ2-7; D is unresolved. V was clipped by 4 bases and J by 7 bases, with 14 bases between them. The CDR3 spans 13 residues. In germline, CDR1 is MNHEY, CDR2 SVGAGI. For the CDR3, the DNA is TGTGCCAGCAGTTTAGGTACTCAGAGGGAGCAGTACTTC. It codes for CASSLGTQREQYF.

This clonotype was seen at least ten times. V is TRBV14 and J is TRBJ1-4; 7 bases are a match to TRBD1. Germline V gives CDR1 SGHDN, CDR2 FVKESK. The CDR3 consists of 14 residues. The trim removed 4 bases at V and 7 bases at J, leaving 6 bases unmatched. CDR3 nucleotide sequence: TGTGCCAGCAGCCTGAACCACAGGGGTGAAAAACTGTTTTTT. Amino acids: CASSLNHRGEKLFF.

This clonotype occurred many times. The chain recombines TRBV4-1 with TRBJ2-7, with 8 bases lining up with TRBD2. V dropped 4 bases and J dropped 6; count of bases not matched to a gene: 5. Germline V gene data show CDR1 as MGHRA and CDR2 as YSYEKL. The CDR3 is 13 amino acids. The CDR3 region has the DNA TGCGCCAGCAGCCCACGGGAGGGAGGCGAGCAGTACTTC. Its protein product is CASSPREGGEQYF.

This clonotype appeared many times. CDR3: CASRGEETQYF. The CDR3 DNA follows: TGTGCCAGCCGCGGGGAAGAGACCCAGTACTTC. V gene TRBV2 combines with J gene TRBJ2-5, with a weak D call TRBD2 (6 bases). The CDR3 has 11 residues. Germline V lookup: CDR1 SNHLY, CDR2 FYNNEI. The ends were cut back, 8 bases at V and 3 bases at J, with 7 bases in the middle.

This clonotype was counted many times. V usage is TRBV6-5 and J usage is TRBJ2-5; 10 nucleotides align to TRBD1. Looked up from germline, CDR1 is MNHEY and CDR2 is SVGAGI. The junction had 4 bases not matched to a gene; V was cut back by 1 base and J by 2 bases. The CDR3 consists of 16 residues. The CDR3 reads CASSYLWTGGQETQYF. The CDR3 DNA reads as TGTGCCAGCAGTTACTTATGGACAGGGGGACAAGAGACCCAGTACTTC.

This clonotype was picked up one time. A much more abundant neighbour one base away suggests this may be a read error. The chain uses TRBV7-9 and TRBJ1-2; perhaps TRBD1 as D (6 bases). CDR1 and CDR2 (germline): SEHNR, FQNEAQ (reference sequence). The CDR3 extends over 19 amino acids. The CDR3 sequence is CASSLDGTHRRQANYDYTF. Written as DNA, the CDR3 is TGTGCCAGCAGCTTAGATGGGACACACCGCCGCCAAGCTAACTATGACTACACCTTC.

The chain is built from TRBV28 and TRBJ2-7; TRBD1 agrees at 7 bases. This CDR3 has 14 residues. Germline trimming cut 5 bases from V and 4 bases from J; bases unmatched to any gene: 8. Germline CDR1 is MDHEN and CDR2 is SYDVKM. The CDR3 loop is CASSRDRAEYEQYF. CDR3 DNA: TGTGCCAGCAGTCGGGACAGAGCTGAGTACGAGCAGTACTTC.

This clonotype was recorded many times. The rearrangement uses TRBV2 and TRBJ2-1; D may match TRBD1 or TRBD2 (5 bases each). CDR1 and CDR2 from the germline V gene are SNHLY and FYNNEI. The CDR3 consists of 14 residues. Trimming stripped 4 bases from V and 8 bases from J, with 15 bases between. CDR3 sequence: CASSVRAGRDEQFF. The CDR3 DNA reads TGTGCCAGCAGTGTAAGGGCAGGGCGGGATGAGCAGTTCTTC. The entire variable domain, with the rest obtained from reference TRBV2 and TRBJ2-1, is as follows: EPEVTQTPSHQVTQMGQEVILRCVPISNHLYFYWYRQILGQKVEFLVSFYNNEISEKSEIFDDQFSVERPDGSNFTLKIRSTKLEDSAMYFCASSVRAGRDEQFFGPGTRLTVL.

This clonotype was seen ten or more times. This chain links TRBV20-1 with TRBJ1-4, with unresolved D. Trimming shortened V by 6 bases and J by 4 bases, and 9 bases separated the two germline ends. The CDR3 runs to 12 residues. Germline V CDR1 and CDR2: DFQATT, SNEGSKA (reference sequence). Here the CDR3 DNA reads TGCAGTGCGTGGCTGATTAATGAAAAACTGTTTTTT. Amino acid sequence: CSAWLINEKLFF.

This clonotype appeared many times. The chain couples TRBV2 to TRBJ1-5; unclear D gene. Germline V gene lookup returns CDR1 SNHLY and CDR2 FYNNEI. The germline V and J ends were trimmed by 4 bases and 10 bases, with 8 bases remaining between them. There are 11 residues in the CDR3. The CDR3 loop reads CASSVKEPQHF. The CDR3 DNA is TGTGCCAGCAGTGTTAAGGAACCCCAGCATTTT.